These 7 T cell receptor beta chains came from one sample sequenced in a study of stem cell transplantation in POMP-related autoinflammatory disease. The protocol was immunoSEQ multiplex PCR, while the TCRdb copy is restricted to in-frame clones and leaves out a portion. The data contain about 68,000 clones, approximately 91% of them seen just once; the ten biggest clones take up around 0.72%. Specimen: CD4+ T cells from PBMCs, collected after stem cell transplantation. The receptors originated from a human patient with POMP-related autoinflammation and immune dysregulation (PRAID). The graft donor may be the source of some T cells.

This chain connects TRBV2 to TRBJ2-7; D tentatively reads TRBD1 or TRBD2 (5 bases each). Germline-derived CDR1 and CDR2 are SNHLY and FYNNEI. CDR3 size: 15 residues. V was cut by 10 bases and J by 7 bases, with 26 bases left in between. CDR3 sequence reads: CANPPRELPGREQYF. The CDR3 bases are TGTGCCAACCCTCCCCGGGAACTTCCAGGGCGGGAGCAGTACTTC.

The genes are TRBV7-9 and TRBJ2-1, with 7 bases fitting TRBD2. There are 16 residues in the CDR3. The V gene end was trimmed by 5 bases and the J gene end by 4 bases; junction bases not matched to a gene: 11. In germline, CDR1 is SEHNR, CDR2 FQNEAQ (reference sequence). DNA for the CDR3: TGTGCCAGCAGCACCCGAGGACTAGAAATTTACAATGAGCAGTTCTTC. Its translation is CASSTRGLEIYNEQFF.

The genes are TRBV5-1 and TRBJ2-2; tentatively, D is TRBD1 (6 bases). Germline V lookup: CDR1 SGHRS, CDR2 YFSETQ. Trimming took off 2 bases at V and 0 bases at J, with 8 bases between the two ends. This CDR3 region has 15 residues. As DNA, the CDR3 is TGCGCCAGCAGCTTAGGGACACCGAACACCGGGGAGCTGTTTTTT. Amino acids: CASSLGTPNTGELFF.

A few counts support this clone. This chain connects TRBV2 to TRBJ2-7; no clear D gene. Deletions cut 3 bases from V and 5 bases from J, with 14 bases between. This CDR3 region has 14 residues. Germline V lookup: CDR1 SNHLY, CDR2 FYNNEI. The CDR3 is CASSESTRRDEQYF. CDR3 sequence (DNA): TGTGCCAGCAGTGAGTCTACGAGACGGGACGAGCAGTACTTC.

The chain employs TRBV5-6 and TRBJ2-5, with D possibly matching TRBD1 (6 bases). V lost 4 bases and J 5 bases, leaving 18 bases between the germline ends. This CDR3 region has 15 residues. Germline assignment: CDR1 SGHDT and CDR2 YYEEEE. CDR3 coding DNA: TGTGCCAGCAGCATACAGGGACGTAACAGGGAGACCCAGTACTTC. Its translation is CASSIQGRNRETQYF.

V gene TRBV11-2 combines with J gene TRBJ2-3, with TRBD1 identical over 7 bases. Germline lookup yields CDR1 SGHAT and CDR2 FQNNGV. CDR3 length: 15 amino acids. The ends lost 3 bases at V and 1 base at J; junction bases unmatched: 4. In nucleotides, the CDR3 is TGTGCCAGCAGCTTGGAAACAGGGGGCACAGATACGCAGTATTTT. As protein: CASSLETGGTDTQYF.

The gene calls are TRBV24-1 and TRBJ2-7, with TRBD1 as a possible D gene (5 bases). The germline V gene encodes CDR1 KGHDR and CDR2 SFDVKD. The CDR3 has 13 amino acids. Trimming left V 2 bases short and J 3 bases short, with 7 bases between. This CDR3 is CATSDSQGYEQYF. The CDR3 DNA sequence: TGTGCCACCAGTGATTCGCAGGGCTACGAGCAGTACTTC.